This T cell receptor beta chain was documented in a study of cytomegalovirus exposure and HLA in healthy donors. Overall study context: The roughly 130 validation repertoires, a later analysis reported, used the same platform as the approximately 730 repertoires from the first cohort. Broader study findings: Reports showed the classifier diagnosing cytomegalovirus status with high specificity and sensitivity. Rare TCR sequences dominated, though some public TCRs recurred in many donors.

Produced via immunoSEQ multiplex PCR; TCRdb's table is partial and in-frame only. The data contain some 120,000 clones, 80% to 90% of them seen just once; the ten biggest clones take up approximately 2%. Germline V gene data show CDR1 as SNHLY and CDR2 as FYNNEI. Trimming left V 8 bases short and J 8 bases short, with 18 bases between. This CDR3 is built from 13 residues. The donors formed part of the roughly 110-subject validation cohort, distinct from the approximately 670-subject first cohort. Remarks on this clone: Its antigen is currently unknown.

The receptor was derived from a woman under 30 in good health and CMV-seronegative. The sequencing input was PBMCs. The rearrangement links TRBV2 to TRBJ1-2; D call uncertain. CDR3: CASGSSGGNGYTF. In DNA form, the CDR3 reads TGTGCCAGCGGTTCATCGGGAGGGAACGGCTACACCTTC.